A single sample is the source of the 28 T cell receptor beta chains below, sequenced in a study of blood T cell repertoires in COVID-19. The repertoire was sequenced with immunoSEQ multiplex PCR; TCRdb's copy has only in-frame clones and lacks some. The repertoire holds tens of thousands of clones, with roughly 89% as singletons. Material for sequencing was peripheral blood. Every receptor here comes from an elderly woman with acute or convalescent COVID-19.

This rearrangement joins TRBV28 to TRBJ2-4; D gene uncertain. The ends were cut back, 2 bases at V and 0 bases at J, with 8 bases in the middle. The CDR3 is made up of 15 amino acids. Germline V gene lookup returns CDR1 MDHEN and CDR2 SYDVKM. CDR3 DNA: TGTGCCAGCAGTTTAGAGTTTATAGCCAAAAACATTCAGTACTTC. It codes for CASSLEFIAKNIQYF.

This chain links TRBV9 with TRBJ2-1; D is uncertain. The germline V gene encodes CDR1 SGDLS and CDR2 YYNGEE. The CDR3 is 14 amino acids. V was pared by 3 bases and J by 5 bases, with 12 bases between. The CDR3 bases are TGTGCCAGCAGCGCAAGTATACAACACAATGAGCAGTTCTTC. Amino acid sequence: CASSASIQHNEQFF.

The sample holds a few counts of this clone. The chain combines TRBV4-1 with TRBJ1-1; possibly TRBD1 for D (6 bases). V was shortened by 0 bases and J by 8 bases, with 22 bases between the two germline ends. The CDR3 is 17 amino acids. Germline V CDR1 and CDR2: MGHRA, YSYEKL. CDR3 amino acids: CASSQDPLTGIAAEAFF. The DNA of the CDR3 is TGCGCCAGCAGCCAAGATCCCCTCACAGGGATCGCAGCGGAAGCTTTCTTT.

V gene TRBV6-5 combines with J gene TRBJ1-2; 7 nucleotides match TRBD1. Germline loops: CDR1 MNHEY, CDR2 SVGAGI. The trim removed 5 bases at V and 3 bases at J, leaving 6 bases unmatched. The CDR3 contains 14 residues. Here the CDR3 reads CASSPQGDHYGYTF. CDR3 DNA sequence: TGTGCCAGCAGTCCCCAGGGGGATCACTATGGCTACACCTTC.

The gene calls are TRBV7-7 and TRBJ2-5, with a possible D match to TRBD1 (5 bases). V was trimmed by 1 base and J by 5 bases, leaving 14 bases between them. CDR3 size: 15 residues. Germline lookup yields CDR1 SSHAT and CDR2 FNYEAQ (reference sequence). The CDR3 DNA is TGTGCCAGCAGCTTAGGGGGCCGGTTGGAGGAGACCCAGTACTTC. Its translation is CASSLGGRLEETQYF.

This rearrangement joins TRBV5-1 to TRBJ2-2; a weak D match, TRBD1 (6 bases). The CDR3 is made up of 15 amino acids. The ends were cut back, 3 bases at V and 4 bases at J, with 13 bases in the middle. Per the germline V gene, CDR1 is SGHRS and CDR2 is YFSETQ. The chain's CDR3 is CASSSLRTATGELFF. CDR3 coding DNA: TGCGCCAGCAGCTCGCTACGGACAGCCACCGGGGAGCTGTTTTTT. The full variable domain, in which reference TRBV5-1 and TRBJ2-2 provide the parts outside the CDR3, is KAGVTQTPRYLIKTRGQQVTLSCSPISGHRSVSWYQQTPGQGLQFLFEYFSETQRNKGNFPGRFSGRQFSNSRSEMNVSTLELGDSALYLCASSSLRTATGELFFGEGSRLTVL.

The chain combines TRBV28 with TRBJ1-4; TRBD1 might be the D (5 bases). With 1 base removed from V and 0 bases from J, the gap between germline ends came to 9 bases. The CDR3 covers 16 residues. The V gene's germline CDR1 is MDHEN and CDR2 SYDVKM. DNA for the CDR3: TGTGCCAGCAGTTTATCAGGGCCCGCAACTAATGAAAAACTGTTTTTT. Translated, it gives CASSLSGPATNEKLFF.

V is TRBV9 and J is TRBJ1-1, with TRBD1 matching 8 bases. V lost 3 bases and J lost 4; bases outside the gene matches: 2. CDR1 and CDR2 from the germline V gene are SGDLS and YYNGEE. The CDR3 extends over 13 amino acids. The CDR3 nucleotides are TGTGCCAGCAGCGGCACAGGGGGCACTGAAGCTTTCTTT. Translation gives CASSGTGGTEAFF.

The rearrangement links TRBV3-1 (or the pseudogene TRBV3-2) to TRBJ1-6; 7 nucleotides match TRBD1. V trimming: 4 bases; J trimming: 3 bases; junction bases outside the gene matches: 3. Germline V gene data show CDR1 as LGHDT and CDR2 as YNNKEL (reference sequence). This CDR3 has 15 amino acids. For the CDR3, the DNA is TGTGCCAGCAGCCCAGGACAGGACTATAATTCACCCCTCCACTTT. This encodes CASSPGQDYNSPLHF.

This sequence joins TRBV19 and TRBJ2-7; 10 bases line up with TRBD1. The V and J ends lost 4 bases and 6 bases, in that order; junction bases with no gene match: 6. Per the germline V gene, CDR1 is LNHDA and CDR2 is SQIVND (reference sequence). CDR3 size: 14 residues. The CDR3 DNA reads TGTGCCAGTAGTACCCGGGACAGGGGACGCGAGCAGTACTTC. Translating gives CASSTRDRGREQYF.

The chain recombines TRBV10-3 with TRBJ2-1, with TRBD2 identical over 15 bases. The CDR3 loop spans 19 amino acids. Germline assignment: CDR1 ENHRY and CDR2 SYGVKD. Unmatched junction bases numbered 11, after V lost 5 bases and J lost 3 bases. In nucleotides, the CDR3 is TGTGCCATCAGTAGCGGGACTAGCGGGGGGTCGGGAATCTACAATGAGCAGTTCTTC. Amino acids: CAISSGTSGGSGIYNEQFF.

The chain recombines TRBV7-2 with TRBJ1-5; D possibly corresponds to TRBD1 (6 bases). Looked up from germline, CDR1 is SGHTA and CDR2 is FQGNSA. The CDR3 has 14 amino acids. Trimming stripped 4 bases from V and 4 bases from J, with 11 bases between. The CDR3 region has the DNA TGTGCCAGCAGCTCCAGGGGCAGGAATCAGCCCCAGCATTTT. The encoded protein is CASSSRGRNQPQHF. Full variable domain (missing parts from reference TRBV7-2 and TRBJ1-5): GAGVSQSPSNKVTEKGKDVELRCDPISGHTALYWYRQSLGQGLEFLIYFQGNSAPDKSGLPSDRFSAERTGGSVSTLTIQRTQQEDSAVYLCASSSRGRNQPQHFGDGTRLSIL.

The genes are TRBV6-4 and TRBJ1-4, with D possibly TRBD1 on 5 matching bases. The germline CDR1 and CDR2 sequences are MRHNA and SNTAGT. V was cut by 0 bases and J by 8 bases, with 16 bases left in between. This CDR3 is built from 16 residues. The CDR3 here is CASSDSSRRRQEKLFF. In DNA, the CDR3 is TGTGCCAGCAGTGACTCGTCGAGGCGGCGACAGGAAAAACTGTTTTTT.

The gene calls are TRBV5-1 and TRBJ1-3; D gene uncertain. V gave up 7 bases and J gave up 4 bases, with 15 bases separating them. The germline gives CDR1 SGHRS, CDR2 YFSETQ. This CDR3 contains 14 residues. CDR3: CASCPATGGNTIYF. In DNA form, the CDR3 reads TGCGCCAGCTGCCCTGCGACGGGGGGAAACACCATATATTTT.

J is TRBJ2-7 and V is TRBV4-3; TRBD1 matches 9 bases. This CDR3 is built from 13 residues. Looked up from germline, CDR1 is LGHNA and CDR2 is YSLEER. With 4 bases clipped from V and 4 bases from J, the junction kept 2 bases outside the gene matches. CDR3 protein: CASSRGTGYEQYF. In DNA form, the CDR3 reads TGCGCCAGCAGCCGAGGGACAGGGTACGAGCAGTACTTC.

A single count supports this clone. V is TRBV5-1 and J is TRBJ2-1; TRBD2 matches 14 bases. Germline assignment: CDR1 SGHRS and CDR2 YFSETQ. Trimming took 3 bases from V and 15 from J; bases not matched to a gene: 17. The length of the CDR3 is 17 residues. The CDR3 loop reads CASSSNPGTSGSVVWFF. CDR3 nucleotide sequence: TGCGCCAGCAGCTCAAATCCCGGGACTAGCGGGAGCGTTGTCTGGTTCTTC.

The rearrangement uses TRBV7-2 and TRBJ2-1; D is undetermined. The germline gives CDR1 SGHTA, CDR2 FQGNSA. V was pared by 4 bases and J by 8 bases, with 12 bases between. The CDR3 has 13 residues. CDR3 sequence (DNA): TGTGCCAGCAGCTCCCCAGTTCAGGATGAGCAGTTCTTC. Translated: CASSSPVQDEQFF.

This clone was picked up a small number of times. The V and J genes are TRBV19 and TRBJ1-5, with no clear D. Deletions cut 3 bases from V and 4 bases from J, with 16 bases between. The CDR3 length is 16 residues. Germline V gene lookup returns CDR1 LNHDA and CDR2 SQIVND (reference sequence). The CDR3 loop is CASSMNSGQMNQPQHF. In nucleotides, the CDR3 is TGTGCCAGTAGTATGAACAGTGGGCAGATGAATCAGCCCCAGCATTTT. The full variable domain, rest sourced from reference TRBV19 and TRBJ1-5, is DGGITQSPKYLFRKEGQNVTLSCEQNLNHDAMYWYRQDPGQGLRLIYYSQIVNDFQKGDIAEGYSVSREKKESFPLTVTSAQKNPTAFYLCASSMNSGQMNQPQHFGDGTRLSIL.

CDR3 DNA sequence: TGTGCCACCAGTGATGCAGGGCCTAATAATGAAAAACTGTTTTTT. As protein: CATSDAGPNNEKLFF. This chain links TRBV24-1 with TRBJ1-4; tentatively, D is TRBD1 (5 bases). This CDR3 comprises 15 residues. CDR1 and CDR2 (germline): KGHDR, SFDVKD. Between the trimmed V and J ends, which lost 3 bases and 4 bases, there was a span of 11 bases.

V gene TRBV19 combines with J gene TRBJ2-1, with 9 bases identical to TRBD2. With V trimmed by 3 bases and J by 4 bases, 4 bases remained unmatched. The CDR3 runs to 15 residues. Germline values: CDR1 LNHDA, CDR2 SQIVND (reference sequence). The CDR3 reads CASSISGGTYNEQFF. CDR3 nucleotide sequence: TGTGCCAGTAGTATCAGCGGGGGGACGTACAATGAGCAGTTCTTC.

The J gene is TRBJ2-5, the V gene TRBV11-2, with 7 bases fitting TRBD1. This CDR3 spans 13 amino acids. The germline V gene has CDR1 SGHAT and CDR2 FQNNGV. With 5 bases clipped from V and 5 bases from J, the junction kept 5 bases outside the gene matches. CDR3 region: CASSQQTGETQYF. The CDR3 DNA follows: TGTGCCAGCAGCCAACAGACAGGGGAGACCCAGTACTTC.

The J gene is TRBJ2-2, the V gene TRBV9; 7 bases agree with TRBD2. The V gene end was trimmed by 4 bases and the J gene end by 2 bases; junction bases not matched to a gene: 11. The length of the CDR3 is 17 residues. Germline V CDR1 and CDR2: SGDLS, YYNGEE. CDR3 loop: CASSPTVGGGNTGELFF. CDR3 bases: TGTGCCAGCAGCCCCACTGTTGGGGGGGGAAACACCGGGGAGCTGTTTTTT.

This clone showed up just once. The chain has TRBV14 and TRBJ2-1; the match to TRBD1 covers 9 bases. The CDR3 has 18 amino acids. Trimming removed 1 base from V and 0 bases from J; junction bases left unmatched: 7. From germline, CDR1 is SGHDN and CDR2 FVKESK. The CDR3, as DNA: TGTGCCAGCAGCCAAGTTCACAGGGGGCCAAGCTCCTACAATGAGCAGTTCTTC. Residues: CASSQVHRGPSSYNEQFF.

V gene TRBV10-2 combines with J gene TRBJ2-5; the match to TRBD1 covers 9 bases. J gave up 5 bases and V 6 bases, and 10 bases lay outside the gene matches. This CDR3 comprises 15 residues. CDR1 WSHSY and CDR2 SAAADI come from the germline V gene. CDR3 DNA sequence: TGCGCCAGCAGAGAGACAGGGGGGCTGGGGGAGACCCAGTACTTC. Its translation: CASRETGGLGETQYF.

The chain combines TRBV9 with TRBJ2-3; D uncertain. Germline V gives CDR1 SGDLS, CDR2 YYNGEE. This CDR3 is built from 15 residues. Trimming pared 3 bases from V and 0 bases from J, leaving 11 bases between. The CDR3 here is CASSETGTSTDTQYF. For the CDR3, the DNA is TGTGCCAGCAGCGAGACTGGAACTAGCACAGATACGCAGTATTTT.

The V gene is TRBV5-6, the J gene TRBJ2-2, with 7 bases aligning to TRBD2. From germline, CDR1 is SGHDT and CDR2 YYEEEE. With 4 bases clipped from V and 1 base from J, the junction kept 4 bases outside the gene matches. The CDR3 length is 15 residues. CDR3 in amino acids: CASSAAGRNTGELFF. The CDR3 region has the DNA TGTGCCAGCAGCGCAGCGGGAAGGAACACCGGGGAGCTGTTTTTT.

The J gene is TRBJ1-1, the V gene TRBV5-4; no clear D. The CDR3 runs 14 residues. Per the germline V gene, CDR1 is SGHNT and CDR2 is YYREEE (reference sequence). Trimming took off 2 bases at V and 3 bases at J, with 11 bases between the two ends. CDR3 nucleotides: TGTGCCAGCAGCTTCAATACCGGGTACACTGAAGCTTTCTTT. Encoded protein: CASSFNTGYTEAFF.

The chain carries TRBV28 and TRBJ1-2; 7 bases map to TRBD1. CDR3 size: 15 residues. V dropped 7 bases and J dropped 0; count of bases not matched to a gene: 8. Germline V gene lookup returns CDR1 MDHEN and CDR2 SYDVKM. DNA of the CDR3: TGTGCCAGCACCCTTCCCGGGACAGCTAACTATGGCTACACCTTC. Amino acids: CASTLPGTANYGYTF.